A selection of T cell receptor beta chains follows, all from one sample in a study of blood T cell repertoires in COVID-19. Clones were sequenced by immunoSEQ multiplex PCR, and TCRdb holds only the in-frame ones, with some missing. Altogether roughly 250,000 clones are present, approximately 90% being singletons, with the ten largest covering roughly 2.5%. The sequenced sample consisted of PBMCs or T cells enriched from blood (not recorded which). The receptor set was obtained from a woman between 18 and 29 years old who had recovered from COVID-19. CDR3s include the opening cysteine and the closing phenylalanine or tryptophan. A D gene is named only where the DNA matches it firmly. Size tells how often a clone was seen (once, few, many) or the class of an expanded clone, and some rows leave it out.

d_gene	abundance	v_gene	j_gene	CDR3aa	CDR3nt
TRBD1	once	TRBV6-2/TRBV6-3	TRBJ1-2	CASSPRPLGGIANYGYTF	TGTGCCAGCAGCCCCCGCCCGTTAGGGGGCATAGCTAACTATGGCTACACCTTC
-	-	TRBV13	TRBJ1-6	CASSQQGYNSPLHF	TGTGCCAGCAGCCAACAGGGTTATAATTCACCCCTCCACTTT
TRBD1	once	TRBV5-4	TRBJ1-2	CASSENRDRGYGYTF	TGTGCCAGCAGCGAGAACCGGGACAGGGGGTATGGCTACACCTTC
TRBD1	-	TRBV19	TRBJ1-5	CASTRQGVQPQHF	TGTGCCAGTACTCGGCAGGGGGTTCAGCCCCAGCATTTT
-	-	TRBV6-1	TRBJ1-3	CASSERGDSGNTIYF	TGTGCCAGCAGTGAAAGGGGCGACTCTGGAAACACCATATATTTT
-	-	TRBV24-1	TRBJ2-1	CATSEDSIYHNEQFF	TGTGCCACCAGTGAAGACAGCATCTATCACAATGAGCAGTTCTTC
TRBD1	-	TRBV6-5	TRBJ2-5	CASTSGTEYQETQYF	TGTGCCAGCACCTCCGGGACAGAGTACCAAGAGACCCAGTACTTC
TRBD1	once	TRBV6-1	TRBJ1-2	CASSGRDRRVQNGYTF	TGTGCCAGCAGTGGAAGGGACAGGAGGGTCCAAAATGGCTACACCTTC
TRBD2	few	TRBV5-4	TRBJ2-1	CASSSPPAGGYNEQFF	TGTGCCAGCAGCTCACCTCCAGCGGGGGGGTACAATGAGCAGTTCTTC
-	few	TRBV5-1	TRBJ1-2	CASTEAGGLFVGYTF	TGCGCCAGCACCGAGGCCGGGGGGCTCTTTGTTGGCTACACCTTC
-	-	TRBV18	TRBJ1-1	CASSPPAQEAFF	TGTGCCAGCTCACCACCGGCTCAAGAAGCTTTCTTT
-	-	TRBV9	TRBJ2-1	CASSADYPGGTNEQFF	TGTGCCAGCAGCGCAGACTACCCTGGGGGCACAAATGAGCAGTTCTTC
-	-	TRBV19	TRBJ1-2	CASSMLGVGYTF	TGTGCCAGTAGTATGCTCGGGGTTGGCTACACCTTC
TRBD1	-	TRBV5-1	TRBJ1-2	CASSLSPQGANYGYTF	TGCGCCAGCAGCTTGTCCCCACAGGGGGCTAACTATGGCTACACCTTC
-	once	TRBV11-2	TRBJ2-3	CASSLVVQGNTDTQYF	TGTGCCAGCAGCTTAGTGGTACAGGGAAACACAGATACGCAGTATTTT